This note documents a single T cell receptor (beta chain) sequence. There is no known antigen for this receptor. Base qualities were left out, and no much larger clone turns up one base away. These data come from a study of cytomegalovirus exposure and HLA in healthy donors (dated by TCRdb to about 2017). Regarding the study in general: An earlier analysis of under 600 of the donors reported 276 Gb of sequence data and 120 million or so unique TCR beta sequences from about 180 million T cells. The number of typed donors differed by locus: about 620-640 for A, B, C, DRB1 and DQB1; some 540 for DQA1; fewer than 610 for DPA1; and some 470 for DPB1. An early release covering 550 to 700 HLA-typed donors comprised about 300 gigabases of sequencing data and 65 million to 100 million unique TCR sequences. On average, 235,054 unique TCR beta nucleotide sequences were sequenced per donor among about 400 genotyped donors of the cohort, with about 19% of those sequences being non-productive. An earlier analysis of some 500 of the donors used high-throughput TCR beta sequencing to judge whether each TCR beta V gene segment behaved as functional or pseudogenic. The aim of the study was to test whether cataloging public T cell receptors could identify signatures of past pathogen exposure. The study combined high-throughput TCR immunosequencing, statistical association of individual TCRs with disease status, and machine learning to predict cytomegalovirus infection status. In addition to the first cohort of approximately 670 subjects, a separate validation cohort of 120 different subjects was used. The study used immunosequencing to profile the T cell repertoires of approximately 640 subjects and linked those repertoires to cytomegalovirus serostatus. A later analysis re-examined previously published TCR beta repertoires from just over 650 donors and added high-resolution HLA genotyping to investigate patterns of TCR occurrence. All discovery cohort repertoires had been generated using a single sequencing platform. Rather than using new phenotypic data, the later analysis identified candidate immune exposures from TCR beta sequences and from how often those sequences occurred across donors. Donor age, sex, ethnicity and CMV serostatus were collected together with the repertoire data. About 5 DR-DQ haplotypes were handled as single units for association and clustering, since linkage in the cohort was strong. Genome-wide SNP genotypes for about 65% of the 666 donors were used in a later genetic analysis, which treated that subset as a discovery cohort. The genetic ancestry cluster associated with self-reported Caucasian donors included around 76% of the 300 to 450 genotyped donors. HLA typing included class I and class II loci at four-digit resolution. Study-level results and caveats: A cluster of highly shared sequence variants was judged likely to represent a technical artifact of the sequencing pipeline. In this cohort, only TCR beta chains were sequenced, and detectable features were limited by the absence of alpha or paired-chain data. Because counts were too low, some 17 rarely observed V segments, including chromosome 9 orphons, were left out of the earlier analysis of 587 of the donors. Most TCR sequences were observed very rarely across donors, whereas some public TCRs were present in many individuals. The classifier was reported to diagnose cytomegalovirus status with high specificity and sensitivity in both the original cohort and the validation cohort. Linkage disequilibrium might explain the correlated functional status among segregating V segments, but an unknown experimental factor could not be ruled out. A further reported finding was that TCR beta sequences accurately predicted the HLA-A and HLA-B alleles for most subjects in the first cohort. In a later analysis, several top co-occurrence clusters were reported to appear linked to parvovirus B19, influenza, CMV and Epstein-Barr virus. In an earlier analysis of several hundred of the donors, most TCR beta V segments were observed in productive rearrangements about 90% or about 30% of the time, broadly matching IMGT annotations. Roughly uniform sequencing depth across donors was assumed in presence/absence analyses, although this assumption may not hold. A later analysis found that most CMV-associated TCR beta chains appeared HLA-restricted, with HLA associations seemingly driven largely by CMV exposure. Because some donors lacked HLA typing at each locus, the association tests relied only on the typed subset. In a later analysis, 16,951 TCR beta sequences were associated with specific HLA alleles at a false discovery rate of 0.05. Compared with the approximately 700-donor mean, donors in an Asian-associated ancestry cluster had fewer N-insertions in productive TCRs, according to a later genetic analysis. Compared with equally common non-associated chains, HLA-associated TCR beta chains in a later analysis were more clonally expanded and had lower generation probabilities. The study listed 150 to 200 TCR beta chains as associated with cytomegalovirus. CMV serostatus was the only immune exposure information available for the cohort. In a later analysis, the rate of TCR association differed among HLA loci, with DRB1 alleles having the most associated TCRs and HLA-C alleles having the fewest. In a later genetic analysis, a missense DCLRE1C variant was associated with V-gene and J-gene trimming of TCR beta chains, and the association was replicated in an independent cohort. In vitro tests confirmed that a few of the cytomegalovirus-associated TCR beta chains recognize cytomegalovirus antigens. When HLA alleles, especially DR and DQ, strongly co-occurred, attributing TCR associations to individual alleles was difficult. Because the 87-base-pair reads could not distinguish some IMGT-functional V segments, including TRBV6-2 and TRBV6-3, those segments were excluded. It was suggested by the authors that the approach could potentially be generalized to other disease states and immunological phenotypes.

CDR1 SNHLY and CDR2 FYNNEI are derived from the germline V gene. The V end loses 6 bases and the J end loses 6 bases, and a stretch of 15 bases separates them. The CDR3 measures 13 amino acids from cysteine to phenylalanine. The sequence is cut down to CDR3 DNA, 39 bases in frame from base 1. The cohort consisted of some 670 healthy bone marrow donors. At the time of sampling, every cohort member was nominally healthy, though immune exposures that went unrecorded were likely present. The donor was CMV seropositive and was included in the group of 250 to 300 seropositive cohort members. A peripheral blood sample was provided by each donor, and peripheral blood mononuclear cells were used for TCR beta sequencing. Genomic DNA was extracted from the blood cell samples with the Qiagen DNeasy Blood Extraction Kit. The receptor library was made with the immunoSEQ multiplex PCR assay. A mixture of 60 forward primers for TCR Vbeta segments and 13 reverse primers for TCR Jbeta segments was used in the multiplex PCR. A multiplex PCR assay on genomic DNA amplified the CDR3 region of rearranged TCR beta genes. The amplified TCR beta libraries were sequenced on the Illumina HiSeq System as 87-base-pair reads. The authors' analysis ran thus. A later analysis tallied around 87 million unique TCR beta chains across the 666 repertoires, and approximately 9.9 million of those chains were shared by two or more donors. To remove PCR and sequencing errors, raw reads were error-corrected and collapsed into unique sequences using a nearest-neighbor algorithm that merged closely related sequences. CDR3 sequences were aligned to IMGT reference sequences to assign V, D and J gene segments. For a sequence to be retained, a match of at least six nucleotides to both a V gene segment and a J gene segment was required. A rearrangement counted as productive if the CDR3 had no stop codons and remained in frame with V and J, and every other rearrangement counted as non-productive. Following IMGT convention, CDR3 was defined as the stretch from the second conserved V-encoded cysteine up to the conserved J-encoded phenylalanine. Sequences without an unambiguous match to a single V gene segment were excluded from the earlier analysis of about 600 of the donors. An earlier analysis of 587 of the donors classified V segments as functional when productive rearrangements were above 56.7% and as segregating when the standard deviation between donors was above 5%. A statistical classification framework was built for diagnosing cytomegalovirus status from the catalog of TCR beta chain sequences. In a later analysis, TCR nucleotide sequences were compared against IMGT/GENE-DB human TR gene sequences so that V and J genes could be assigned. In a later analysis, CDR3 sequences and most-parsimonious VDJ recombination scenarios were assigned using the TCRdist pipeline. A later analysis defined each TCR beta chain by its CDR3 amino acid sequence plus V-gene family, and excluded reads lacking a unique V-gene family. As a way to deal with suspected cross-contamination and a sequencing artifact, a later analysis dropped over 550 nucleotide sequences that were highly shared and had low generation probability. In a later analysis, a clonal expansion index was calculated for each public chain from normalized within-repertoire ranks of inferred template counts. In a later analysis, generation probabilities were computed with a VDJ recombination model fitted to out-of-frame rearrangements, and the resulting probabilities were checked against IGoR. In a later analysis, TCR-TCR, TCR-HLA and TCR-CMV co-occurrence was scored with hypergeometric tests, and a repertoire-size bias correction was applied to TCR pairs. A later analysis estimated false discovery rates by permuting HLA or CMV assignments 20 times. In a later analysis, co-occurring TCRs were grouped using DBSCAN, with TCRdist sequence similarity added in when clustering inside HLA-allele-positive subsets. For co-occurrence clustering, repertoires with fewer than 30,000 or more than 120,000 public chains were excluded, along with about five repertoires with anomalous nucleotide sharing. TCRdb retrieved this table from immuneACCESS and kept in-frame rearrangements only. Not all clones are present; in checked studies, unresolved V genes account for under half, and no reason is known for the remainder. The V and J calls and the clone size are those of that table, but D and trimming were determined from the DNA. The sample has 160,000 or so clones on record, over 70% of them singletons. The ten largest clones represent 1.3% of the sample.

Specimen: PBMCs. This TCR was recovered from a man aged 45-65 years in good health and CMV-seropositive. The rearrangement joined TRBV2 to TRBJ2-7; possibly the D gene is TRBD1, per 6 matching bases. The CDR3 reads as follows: CASRGYREGEQYF. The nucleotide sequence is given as TGTGCCAGCAGGGGCTACAGGGAAGGCGAGCAGTACTTC.